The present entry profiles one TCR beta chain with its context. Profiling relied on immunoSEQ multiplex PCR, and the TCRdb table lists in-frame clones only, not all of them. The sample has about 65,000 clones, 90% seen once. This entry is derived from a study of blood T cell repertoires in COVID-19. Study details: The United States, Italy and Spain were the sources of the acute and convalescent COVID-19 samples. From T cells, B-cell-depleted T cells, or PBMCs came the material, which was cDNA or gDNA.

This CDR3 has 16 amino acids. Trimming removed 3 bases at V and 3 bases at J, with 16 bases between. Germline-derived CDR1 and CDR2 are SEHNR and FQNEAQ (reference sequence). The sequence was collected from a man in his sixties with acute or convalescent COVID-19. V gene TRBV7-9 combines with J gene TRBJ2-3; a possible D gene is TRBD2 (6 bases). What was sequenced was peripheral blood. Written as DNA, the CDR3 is TGTGCCAGCAGCTTGAGGACGGGTGGGAGGACAGATACGCAGTATTTT. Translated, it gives CASSLRTGGRTDTQYF.